This TCR beta chain comes out of a study of T cell responses to AZD1222 COVID-19 vaccine. Trimming took off 3 bases at V and 6 bases at J, with 18 bases between the two ends. CDR3 size: 15 residues. CDR1 LNHDA and CDR2 SQIVND come from the germline V gene (reference sequence). The protocol was immunoSEQ multiplex PCR, while the TCRdb copy is restricted to in-frame clones and leaves out a portion. The data hold 150,000 to 200,000 clones, with almost 95% observed a single time. This chain joins TRBV19 and TRBJ2-7, with a possible D match to TRBD1 (5 bases). Sample: peripheral blood, taken on day 0 of AZD1222 vaccination. This TCR derives from an adult in good health. The CDR3 DNA reads TGTGCCAGTAGTATTAGGGGTCCCCCGACCGGCGAGCAGTACTTC. Its translation is CASSIRGPPTGEQYF. The full variable domain, rest sourced from reference TRBV19 and TRBJ2-7, is DGGITQSPKYLFRKEGQNVTLSCEQNLNHDAMYWYRQDPGQGLRLIYYSQIVNDFQKGDIAEGYSVSREKKESFPLTVTSAQKNPTAFYLCASSIRGPPTGEQYFGPGTRLTVT.